The rows below give T cell receptor beta chains drawn from one sample of a study of cytomegalovirus exposure and HLA in healthy donors. Here immunoSEQ multiplex PCR was the method, and the copy in TCRdb shows in-frame clones only, minus some. This sample has roughly 180,000 clones, with over 70% found just once. The sequenced material came from PBMCs. The receptors here all came from a woman between 18 and 29 years old in good health and CMV-seropositive. Each CDR3 is given with its conserved first and last residue. A D gene is named only where the DNA matches it firmly. Clone size is stated in some rows and not others, as once, few, many or a class when expanded.

TRBJ2-1 | NA | NA | TRBV30 | TGTGCCTGGAGGGGCTCAGCTGCTGAGCAGTTCTTC | CAWRGSAAEQFF
TRBJ2-4 | NA | NA | TRBV9 | TGTGCCAGCAGCTCCGAACTTAATGGCATTCAGTACTTC | CASSSELNGIQYF
TRBJ1-6 | NA | NA | TRBV29-1 | TGCAGCGTTGAACTGGGGGGGTTACCAGGTTCACCCCTCCACTTT | CSVELGGLPGSPLHF
TRBJ2-2 | TRBD2 | NA | TRBV11-3 | TGTGCCAGCAGCCGACTAGCGATCCCCTGGACCGGGGAGCTGTTTTTT | CASSRLAIPWTGELFF
TRBJ2-5 | NA | NA | TRBV7-2 | TGTGCCAGCAGCTCATTCGGAGCGAAAGAGACCCAGTACTTC | CASSSFGAKETQYF
TRBJ1-2 | NA | NA | TRBV10-1 | TGCGCCAGCAGGGCTCTGGAGGGAGGCTACACCTTC | CASRALEGGYTF
TRBJ2-5 | NA | few | TRBV4-2 | TGTGCCAGCAGCCAAGACTCTGGCAGGGTGATTTTAGGGGAGACCCAGTACTTC | CASSQDSGRVILGETQYF
TRBJ1-1 | NA | NA | TRBV5-1 | TGCGCCAGCAGCTTGAACAGGGAAATCACTGAAGCTTTCTTT | CASSLNREITEAFF
TRBJ2-1 | NA | NA | TRBV5-4 | TGTGCCAGCAGCTTGGGGCTCAACAATGAGCAGTTCTTC | CASSLGLNNEQFF
TRBJ2-3 | TRBD2 | NA | TRBV5-1 | TGCGCCAGCAGAACTGACCCGGGGGGAGATACGCAGTATTTT | CASRTDPGGDTQYF
TRBJ2-7 | TRBD1 | NA | TRBV5-1 | TGCGCCAGCAGCCCGAACAGGGGAGAGCAGTACTTC | CASSPNRGEQYF
TRBJ2-1 | TRBD2 | NA | TRBV15 | TGTGCCACCAGGCGGGACTACTCCCTCAATGAGCAGTTCTTC | CATRRDYSLNEQFF
TRBJ2-2 | TRBD1 | few | TRBV5-8 | TGTGCCAGCAGCCTCGGACAGGGGTTAGTTTTCACCGGGGAGCTGTTTTTT | CASSLGQGLVFTGELFF
TRBJ2-1 | NA | NA | TRBV5-5 | TGTGCCAGCAGCTTGGGAGTTGGCGGGACCTACGAGCAGTTCTTC | CASSLGVGGTYEQFF
TRBJ1-1 | NA | NA | TRBV4-1 | TGCGCCAGCAGCCAAGACGCTAACGGAGGGGTTGAAGCTTTCTTT | CASSQDANGGVEAFF
TRBJ2-3 | NA | NA | TRBV9 | TGTGCCAGCAGCGTGGGCGGGGCCGCAGCAAGTGTGAGCACAGATACGCAGTATTTT | CASSVGGAAASVSTDTQYF
TRBJ2-3 | TRBD2 | NA | TRBV7-3 | TGTGCCAGCAGCCTCGGACTAGCGCACCCAGATACGCAGTATTTT | CASSLGLAHPDTQYF
TRBJ1-4 | NA | NA | TRBV12-5 | TGTGCTAGTGGTTCCGGAGGGTCGGGAGAAAAACTGTTTTTT | CASGSGGSGEKLFF
TRBJ2-2 | NA | NA | TRBV4-3 | TGCGCCAGCAGCCAAGAGGGCAGCGGGGAGCTGTTTTTT | CASSQEGSGELFF
TRBJ2-7 | NA | NA | TRBV19 | TGTGCCAGTAGTATAGCAACATTC | CASSIATF
TRBJ1-1 | TRBD1 | NA | TRBV5-1 | TGCGCCAGCAGCCCTGGACAGGGAAGGGGCACTGAAGCTTTCTTT | CASSPGQGRGTEAFF
TRBJ1-6 | NA | NA | TRBV2 | TGTGCCAGCAGGCGGGTAAATTCACCCCTCCACTTT | CASRRVNSPLHF
TRBJ2-1 | TRBD1 | NA | TRBV30 | TGTGCCTGGAGTGGATCTACCATGGGACAGGGCCGCTCCTACAATGAGCAGTTCTTC | CAWSGSTMGQGRSYNEQFF
TRBJ2-6 | NA | once | TRBV27 | TGTGCCACCACCCCATTGACAGGCTCTGGGGCCAACGTCCTGACTTTC | CATTPLTGSGANVLTF
TRBJ2-3 | TRBD1 | once | TRBV18 | TGTGCCAGCTCACCTCGGGACAGGGGTCCAGATACGCAGTATTTT | CASSPRDRGPDTQYF
TRBJ2-1 | TRBD1 | NA | TRBV11-1 | TGTGCCAGCAGAAGACAGGGATCCTACAATGAGCAGTTCTTC | CASRRQGSYNEQFF
TRBJ1-3 | NA | NA | TRBV5-6 | TGTGCCAGCAGCTTGTTCGGCAGGGAGGATGGAAACACCATATATTTT | CASSLFGREDGNTIYF
TRBJ1-2 | NA | NA | TRBV5-4 | TGTGCCAGCAGCATCGACAGGATCTATGGCTACACCTTC | CASSIDRIYGYTF
TRBJ1-2 | TRBD1 | once | TRBV2 | TGTGCCAGCAGCCTACAGGGGGCGGTCTATGGCTACACCTTC | CASSLQGAVYGYTF
TRBJ1-2 | TRBD1 | NA | TRBV7-9 | TGTGCCAGCAGCTCACGAGGACAGGGGAACTATGGCTACACCTTC | CASSSRGQGNYGYTF
TRBJ2-7 | NA | NA | TRBV29-1 | TGCAGCGTTGTCGCAGACGAGCAGTACTTC | CSVVADEQYF
TRBJ1-1 | NA | NA | TRBV7-9 | TGTGCCAGCAGGTCCAGGGTCACCGACACTGAAGCTTTCTTT | CASRSRVTDTEAFF
TRBJ1-6 | NA | NA | TRBV5-6 | TGTGCCAGCAGCTTGGCCCGACAGGAGAGAGTTTCACCCCTCCACTTT | CASSLARQERVSPLHF
TRBJ2-1 | NA | few | TRBV5-4 | TGTGCCAGCAGCTTACAGGGACCTATTTATGAGCAGTTCTTC | CASSLQGPIYEQFF
TRBJ2-1 | NA | NA | TRBV5-1 | TGCGCCAGCAGCATAACCGGAACAGGGTCCTACAATGAGCAGTTCTTC | CASSITGTGSYNEQFF
TRBJ2-1 | TRBD2 | NA | TRBV11-2 | TGTGCCAGCAGCTACCTTAGCGGGGGGGCCGGAAATGAGCAGTTCTTC | CASSYLSGGAGNEQFF
TRBJ2-1 | TRBD1 | NA | TRBV6-5 | TGTGCCAGCAGGCGAGGGACAGGCTCCTACAATGAGCAGTTCTTC | CASRRGTGSYNEQFF
TRBJ1-1 | TRBD1 | NA | TRBV5-6 | TGTGCCAGCAGCTTGCCCTCAGGGGGAAATGAAGCTTTCTTT | CASSLPSGGNEAFF